The 28 T cell receptor beta chains below all came from one sample that was sequenced in a study of CD8+CD57+ T cells in acquired aplastic anemia. For CDR3 and TCR beta VDJ profiling, genomic DNA was the template used. One entry per CDR3 protein, called by TCRdb with MiXCR from the reads. The sample shows under 350,000 distinct CDR3 sequences, under 65% of them seen only once. Patients sequenced had flow cytometry evidence of CD8+CD57+ cell expansion. Sequencing used sorted CD4+, CD8+, or CD8+CD57+ T cells (not recorded which) from PBMCs. Receptors originate from a human donor with aplastic anemia.

The table lists this clonotype with many counts. The V and J genes are TRBV20-1 and TRBJ1-2; tentative D call: TRBD1 (6 bases). Per germline, CDR1 DFQATT and CDR2 SNEGSKA (reference sequence). V shed 3 bases and J shed 7 bases, with 12 bases lying between them. CDR3 length: 12 residues. The CDR3 coding sequence is TGCAGTGCTAGGGTGGGGGGGGCTGGCTACACCTTC. This encodes CSARVGGAGYTF.

This clonotype has a single count. J is TRBJ2-1 and V is TRBV10-1; D is perhaps TRBD1 or TRBD2 (7 bases each). Deletions cut 10 bases from V and 9 bases from J, with 10 bases between. Per germline, CDR1 WNHNN and CDR2 SYGVQD (reference sequence). This CDR3 comprises 10 residues. The CDR3 sequence is CATRGGEQFF. The CDR3 DNA reads as TGCGCCACCAGGGGGGGTGAGCAGTTCTTC.

The chain joins TRBV24-1 to TRBJ2-1, with TRBD2 identical over 8 bases. With V trimmed by 5 bases and J by 4 bases, 12 bases remained unmatched. CDR1 and CDR2 (germline): KGHDR, SFDVKD. The CDR3 is 17 amino acids. The CDR3 loop reads CATSGPQRERGYNEQFF. In nucleotides, the CDR3 is TGTGCCACCAGTGGTCCCCAGCGGGAGAGGGGGTACAATGAGCAGTTCTTC.

This clonotype turned up a few times. In nucleotides, the CDR3 is TGTGCCAGCAGTTACTCCAGGACAGCTCAATTCGAGCAGTACTTC. Translated, it gives CASSYSRTAQFEQYF. The chain employs TRBV2 and TRBJ2-7; TRBD1 might be the D (6 bases). V was clipped by 5 bases and J by 6 bases, with 20 bases between them. The germline gives CDR1 SNHLY, CDR2 FYNNEI. This CDR3 comprises 15 residues.

The chain employs TRBV2 and TRBJ1-5; 7 bases match TRBD1. The J segment lost 7 bases and the V segment lost 6 bases, leaving 6 bases of the junction unmatched. This CDR3 comprises 13 residues. The V gene's germline CDR1 is SNHLY and CDR2 FYNNEI. CDR3 residues: CASSKTGSQPQHF. The DNA for the CDR3 is TGTGCCAGCAGCAAGACAGGGTCCCAGCCCCAGCATTTT.

The V and J genes are TRBV15 and TRBJ1-5; unclear D gene. The V gene lost 6 bases and the J gene lost 6 bases, with 12 bases spanning the gap. The CDR3 has 13 residues. Germline V CDR1 and CDR2: LNHNV, YYDKDF (reference sequence). CDR3 loop: CATRFGVGQPQHF. CDR3 in DNA: TGTGCCACCAGGTTCGGGGTAGGTCAGCCCCAGCATTTT. The entire variable domain, with the rest obtained from reference TRBV15 and TRBJ1-5, is as follows: DAMVIQNPRYQVTQFGKPVTLSCSQTLNHNVMYWYQQKSSQAPKLLFHYYDKDFNNEADTPDNFQSRRPNTSFCFLDIRSPGLGDTAMYLCATRFGVGQPQHFGDGTRLSIL.

The chain recombines TRBV15 with TRBJ1-4; 8 bases line up with TRBD1. Looked up from germline, CDR1 is LNHNV and CDR2 is YYDKDF (reference sequence). V lost 2 bases, J lost 6 bases, and 5 bases stayed unmatched. The CDR3 is 15 amino acids. The CDR3 region is CATSRLGTGDEKLFF. In nucleotides, the CDR3 is TGTGCCACCAGCAGATTAGGGACAGGCGATGAAAAACTGTTTTTT.

The chain couples TRBV19 to TRBJ1-1; D gene ambiguous. CDR1 and CDR2 (germline): LNHDA, SQIVND (reference sequence). V was pared by 9 bases and J by 0 bases, with 17 bases between. This CDR3 contains 15 residues. The CDR3: CASRSQVLMNTEAFF. The CDR3 DNA reads as TGTGCCAGCAGAAGCCAGGTGCTGATGAACACTGAAGCTTTCTTT.

The genes are TRBV20-1 and TRBJ2-1; 8 bases fit TRBD2. CDR3 length: 15 residues. Per germline, CDR1 DFQATT and CDR2 SNEGSKA (reference sequence). J gave up 9 bases and V 5 bases, and 15 bases lay outside the gene matches. CDR3 region: CSAATLERESAEQFF. The CDR3 DNA sequence: TGCAGTGCTGCCACGTTAGAGCGGGAGTCTGCTGAGCAGTTCTTC.

This clonotype was seen a handful of times. V gene TRBV20-1 combines with J gene TRBJ2-2; tentative D call: TRBD2 (6 bases). V was pared by 6 bases and J by 1 base, with 12 bases between. The CDR3 is 14 amino acids. The V gene's germline CDR1 is DFQATT and CDR2 SNEGSKA (reference sequence). CDR3 protein: CSAGGRKNTGELFF. CDR3 DNA: TGCAGTGCCGGGGGACGGAAGAACACCGGGGAGCTGTTTTTT.

This chain joins TRBV29-1 and TRBJ1-2; D might be TRBD1 (5 bases). The CDR3 totals 15 residues. CDR1 and CDR2 from the germline V gene are SQVTM and ANQGSEA. V was trimmed by 2 bases and J by 0 bases, leaving 13 bases between them. The CDR3 reads CSVEMSGVTNYGYTF. CDR3 coding DNA: TGCAGCGTTGAAATGTCGGGGGTTACTAACTATGGCTACACCTTC.

The chain employs TRBV9 and TRBJ2-1; possible D gene TRBD2, 5 bases. Germline assignment: CDR1 SGDLS and CDR2 YYNGEE. The length of the CDR3 is 12 residues. V dropped 1 base and J dropped 9 bases, with 8 bases sitting between them. For the CDR3, the DNA is TGTGCCAGCAGCGTATATCGGGGTGAGCAGTTCTTC. Its protein is CASSVYRGEQFF.

This rearrangement joins TRBV4-1 to TRBJ2-7; D not resolved. This CDR3 contains 14 residues. Looked up from germline, CDR1 is MGHRA and CDR2 is YSYEKL. Trimming took off 0 bases at V and 2 bases at J, with 8 bases between the two ends. CDR3 sequence: CASSQDLSTYEQYF. For the CDR3, the DNA is TGCGCCAGCAGCCAAGATCTGAGCACCTACGAGCAGTACTTC.

This clonotype was seen at least ten times. The chain carries TRBV6-1 and TRBJ1-5, with a possible D match to TRBD1 (5 bases). The CDR3 has 14 amino acids. Trimming cost V 5 bases and J 4 bases, with 12 bases left between them. CDR1 and CDR2 (germline): MNHNS, SASEGT. Here the CDR3 reads CASSTVGLNQPQHF. CDR3 nucleotide sequence: TGTGCCAGCAGTACCGTGGGACTAAATCAGCCCCAGCATTTT.

This clonotype was recorded at least ten times. The rearrangement links TRBV18 to TRBJ2-1, with D hard to call. The length of the CDR3 is 13 residues. Germline loops: CDR1 KGHSH, CDR2 LQKENI. The germline V and J ends were trimmed by 0 bases and 2 bases, with 2 bases remaining between them. The DNA of the CDR3 is TGTGCCAGCTCACCACCGGCCTACAATGAGCAGTTCTTC. Protein product: CASSPPAYNEQFF.

The table lists this clonotype with many counts. V usage is TRBV15 and J usage is TRBJ2-6, with D hard to call. This CDR3 has 13 amino acids. Germline V CDR1 and CDR2: LNHNV, YYDKDF (reference sequence). Trimming took 3 bases from V and 4 from J, leaving 4 bases between them. The CDR3 protein is CATSSEGANVLTF. The CDR3 DNA is TGTGCCACCAGCAGCGAGGGGGCCAACGTCCTGACTTTC. Full variable domain (missing parts from reference TRBV15 and TRBJ2-6): DAMVIQNPRYQVTQFGKPVTLSCSQTLNHNVMYWYQQKSSQAPKLLFHYYDKDFNNEADTPDNFQSRRPNTSFCFLDIRSPGLGDTAMYLCATSSEGANVLTFGAGSRLTVL.

The V gene is TRBV2, the J gene TRBJ2-5; D remains unclear. CDR3 length: 14 residues. V lost 3 bases and J 1 base, leaving 9 bases between the germline ends. The germline V gene has CDR1 SNHLY and CDR2 FYNNEI. The CDR3 bases are TGTGCCAGCAGTGATCGGTTGGGCCAAGAGACCCAGTACTTC. Protein sequence: CASSDRLGQETQYF.

CDR3 DNA sequence: TGTGCCAGCAGCTTGTCCGGGGACACTGAAGCTTTCTTT. Encoded protein: CASSLSGDTEAFF. The chain combines TRBV5-6 with TRBJ1-1; no reliable D call. The CDR3 loop spans 13 amino acids. Trimming took off 1 base at V and 3 bases at J, with 7 bases between the two ends. Germline-derived CDR1 and CDR2 are SGHDT and YYEEEE.

This clonotype was picked up many times. The chain is built from TRBV11-2 and TRBJ2-3; D may be TRBD2 (5 bases). The CDR3 totals 15 residues. V lost 1 base, J lost 1 base, and 9 bases lay in between. CDR1 is SGHAT, CDR2 FQNNGV, per germline. CDR3 bases: TGTGCCAGCAGCTTAGGGAGCGGACGCACAGATACGCAGTATTTT. Translating gives CASSLGSGRTDTQYF.

This clonotype was seen repeatedly, ten times or more. J is TRBJ2-7 and V is TRBV12-3 or TRBV12-4, with 11 bases that match TRBD2. The CDR3 has 15 amino acids. With 2 bases clipped from V and 5 bases from J, the junction kept 5 bases outside the gene matches. CDR3 protein: CASSLLAGGRHEQYF. DNA for the CDR3: TGTGCCAGCAGTTTACTAGCGGGAGGTCGCCACGAGCAGTACTTC.

The CDR3 region is CASSGLGGASNQPQHF. The CDR3 region has the DNA TGTGCCAGCAGTGGGTTGGGGGGGGCGAGCAATCAGCCCCAGCATTTT. The chain employs TRBV2 and TRBJ1-5, with D perhaps TRBD1 (6 bases). Germline V gene data show CDR1 as SNHLY and CDR2 as FYNNEI. Trimming shortened V by 4 bases and J by 1 base, and 14 bases separated the two germline ends. The CDR3 runs 16 residues.

This clonotype was counted ten times or more. This chain uses TRBV19 with TRBJ2-3; the D gene is possibly TRBD2 (5 bases). The CDR3 totals 13 residues. Deletions cut 6 bases from V and 8 bases from J, with 15 bases between. The germline V gene has CDR1 LNHDA and CDR2 SQIVND (reference sequence). The CDR3 DNA is TGTGCCAGTAGCCCGAGCGCGGGCGGTACGCAGTATTTT. It codes for CASSPSAGGTQYF.

This chain connects TRBV15 to TRBJ2-1, with D possibly TRBD1 on 8 matching bases. V was trimmed by 5 bases and J by 10 bases, leaving 21 bases between them. Per the germline V gene, CDR1 is LNHNV and CDR2 is YYDKDF (reference sequence). CDR3 length equals 15 residues. The CDR3 bases are TGTGCCACCAGCTTGGACAGGGAGGGAATTAGGGAGCAGTTCTTC. This translates into CATSLDREGIREQFF. The variable domain in full, with the rest retrieved from reference TRBV15 and TRBJ2-1, is DAMVIQNPRYQVTQFGKPVTLSCSQTLNHNVMYWYQQKSSQAPKLLFHYYDKDFNNEADTPDNFQSRRPNTSFCFLDIRSPGLGDTAMYLCATSLDREGIREQFFGPGTRLTVL.

This clonotype was picked up many times. J is TRBJ2-5 and V is TRBV2; 8 nucleotides match TRBD2. J gave up 1 base and V 7 bases, and 14 bases lay outside the gene matches. The CDR3 contains 17 residues. CDR1 SNHLY and CDR2 FYNNEI come from the germline V gene. The CDR3 region is CASKGGASGGGQETQYF. The CDR3 nucleotides read TGTGCCAGCAAAGGAGGGGCCAGCGGGGGAGGCCAAGAGACCCAGTACTTC.

This clonotype was observed many times. The CDR3, as DNA: TGTGCCAGCAGCTCTCACCTAGGTCAGATCTACGAGCAGTACTTC. This codes for CASSSHLGQIYEQYF. The chain uses TRBV11-2 and TRBJ2-7; D is undetermined. From germline, CDR1 is SGHAT and CDR2 FQNNGV. The CDR3 is 15 residues long. V was trimmed by 4 bases and J by 3 bases, leaving 16 bases between them.

The V gene is TRBV10-2, the J gene TRBJ2-7; 8 nucleotides align to TRBD2. V dropped 5 bases and J dropped 2; count of bases not matched to a gene: 8. The germline V gene has CDR1 WSHSY and CDR2 SAAADI. There are 15 residues in the CDR3. Here the CDR3 reads CASSLGTRDAYEQYF. For the CDR3, the DNA is TGCGCCAGCAGTCTAGGGACTAGAGACGCCTACGAGCAGTACTTC.

About this clonotype itself: One end of the junction varies from germline; a read error may be responsible. V usage is TRBV15 and J usage is TRBJ2-7, with TRBD2 identical over 8 bases. Germline V gives CDR1 LNHNV, CDR2 YYDKDF (reference sequence). The CDR3 runs 16 residues. CDR3 sequence reads: CTTSREGSSGLAEQYF. In nucleotides, the CDR3 is TGTACCACCAGCAGAGAGGGGTCCAGCGGACTAGCCGAGCAGTACTTC.

This clonotype was detected many times. The chain employs TRBV5-8 and TRBJ2-1, with 14 nucleotides matching TRBD2. The CDR3 covers 17 residues. Germline CDR1 is SGHTS and CDR2 is YDEGEE. J gave up 7 bases and V 3 bases, and 9 bases lay outside the gene matches. The CDR3 DNA follows: TGTGCCAGCAGCTCGGAACGGGGACTAGCGGGGGCGAATGAGCAGTTCTTC. Translating it yields CASSSERGLAGANEQFF.